In this sample, the clone carrying this T cell receptor (beta chain) turned up a few times. Authors of the study amplified TCR beta CDR3 regions from RNA transcripts. HTBI primers were used for first-round RT-PCR of the TCR CDR3. TCRdb passed the multiplex PCR reads through MiXCR, listing each CDR3 protein once. Here the sample spans around 760,000 distinct CDR3 sequences, approximately 36% being singletons. These data originate in a study of T cells in Graves' hyperthyroidism and ophthalmopathy. The clonotype originates from a woman in her thirties or forties with Graves' hyperthyroidism. Sequencing was done on a sample of blood.

The CDR3 sequence: CASSSSNGDQGYTF. Written as DNA, the CDR3 is TGTGCCAGCTCCTCCTCCAACGGGGATCAAGGCTACACCTTC. J is TRBJ1-2 and V is TRBV7-9; unclear D gene. Between the trimmed V and J ends, which lost 8 bases and 8 bases, there was a span of 21 bases. Germline V CDR1 and CDR2: SEHNR, FQNEAQ (reference sequence). The CDR3 runs to 14 residues.